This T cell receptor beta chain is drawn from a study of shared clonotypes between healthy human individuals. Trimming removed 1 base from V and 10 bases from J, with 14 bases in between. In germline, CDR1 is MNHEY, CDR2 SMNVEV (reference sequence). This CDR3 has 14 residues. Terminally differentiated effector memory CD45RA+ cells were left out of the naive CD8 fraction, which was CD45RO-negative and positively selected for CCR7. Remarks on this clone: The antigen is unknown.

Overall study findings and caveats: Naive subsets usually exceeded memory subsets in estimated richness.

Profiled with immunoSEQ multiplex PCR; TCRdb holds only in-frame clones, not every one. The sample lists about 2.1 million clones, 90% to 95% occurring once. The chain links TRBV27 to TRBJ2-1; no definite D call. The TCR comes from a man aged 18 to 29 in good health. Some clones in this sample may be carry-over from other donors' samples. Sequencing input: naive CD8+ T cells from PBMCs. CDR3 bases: TGTGCCAGCAGTTTATTAAGAAACCAATTCGAGCAGTTCTTC. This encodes CASSLLRNQFEQFF.